The clone carrying this T cell receptor (beta chain) was seen just once. The antigen remains unidentified. These data come from a study of cytomegalovirus exposure and HLA in healthy donors. Study findings and constraints: Later analysis demonstrated an association between a missense DCLRE1C variant and TCR beta V- and J-gene trimming. In presence/absence analyses, roughly uniform sequencing depth across donors was assumed.

With 60 Vbeta and 13 Jbeta primers, the PCR was carried out. Method: immunoSEQ multiplex PCR; TCRdb's copy keeps in-frame clones and lacks some. Among approximately 260,000 clones, around four fifths were seen once, and the ten largest hold more than 1.5%. The receptor comes from a middle-aged woman in good health and CMV-seropositive. Sequencing was performed on PBMCs.

The CDR3 spells CASSEYMGGAVDTQYF. CDR3 DNA sequence: TGTGCCAGCAGTGAGTACATGGGGGGGGCAGTGGATACGCAGTATTTT. The rearrangement joins TRBV2 to TRBJ2-3, with a possible D match to TRBD2 (7 bases). Trimming left V 3 bases short and J 6 bases short, with 19 bases between. The germline V gene encodes CDR1 SNHLY and CDR2 FYNNEI. This CDR3 spans 16 amino acids.